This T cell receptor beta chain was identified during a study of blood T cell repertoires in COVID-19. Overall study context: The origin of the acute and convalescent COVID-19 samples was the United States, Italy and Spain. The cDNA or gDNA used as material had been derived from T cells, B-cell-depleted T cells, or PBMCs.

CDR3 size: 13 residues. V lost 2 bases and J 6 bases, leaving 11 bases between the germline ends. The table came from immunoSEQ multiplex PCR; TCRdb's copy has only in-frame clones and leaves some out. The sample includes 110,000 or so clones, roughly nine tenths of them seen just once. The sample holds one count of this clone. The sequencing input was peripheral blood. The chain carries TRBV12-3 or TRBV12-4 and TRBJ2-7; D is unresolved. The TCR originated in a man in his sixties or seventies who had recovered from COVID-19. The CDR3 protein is CASSLYLPGEQYF. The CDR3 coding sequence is TGTGCCAGCAGTTTATACCTACCTGGCGAGCAGTACTTC.